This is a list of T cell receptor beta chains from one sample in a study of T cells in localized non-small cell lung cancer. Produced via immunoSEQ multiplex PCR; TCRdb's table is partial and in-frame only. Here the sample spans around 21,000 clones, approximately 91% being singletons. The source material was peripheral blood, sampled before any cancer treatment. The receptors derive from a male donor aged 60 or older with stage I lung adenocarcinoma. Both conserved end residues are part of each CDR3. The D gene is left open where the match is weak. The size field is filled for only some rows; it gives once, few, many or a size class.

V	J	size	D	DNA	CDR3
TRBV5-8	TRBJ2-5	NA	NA	TGTGCCAGCAGCATCCGACAGGCCCAAGAGACCCAGTACTTC	CASSIRQAQETQYF
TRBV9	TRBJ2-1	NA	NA	TGTGCCAGCAGCGCCAGAGACCAGGACAATGAGCAGTTCTTC	CASSARDQDNEQFF
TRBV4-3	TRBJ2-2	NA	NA	TGCGCCAGCAGCCAAGAGGAGGGACGGAGTGAGCTGTTTTTT	CASSQEEGRSELFF
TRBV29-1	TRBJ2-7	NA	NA	TGCAGCGTTTGTCCAGCGGCAACCTACGAGCAGTGCTTC	CSVCPAATYEQCF
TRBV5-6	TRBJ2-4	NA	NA	TGTGCCAGCAGCGACTTAGCCAAAAACATTCAGTACTTC	CASSDLAKNIQYF
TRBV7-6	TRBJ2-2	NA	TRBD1	TGTGCCAGCAGCCCCGGGACAGGGGCAAACTCCGGGGAGCTGTTTTTT	CASSPGTGANSGELFF
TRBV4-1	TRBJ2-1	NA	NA	TGCGCCAGCAGCCAAGGAGGGGTTCCTTACAATGAGCAGTTCTTC	CASSQGGVPYNEQFF
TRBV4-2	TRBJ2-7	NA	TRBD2	TGTGCCAGCAGCCGAGAGCGGGGGGGCGGGTACGAGCAGTACTTC	CASSRERGGGYEQYF
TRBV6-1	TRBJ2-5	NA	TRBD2	TGTGCCAGCACTAAACTAGCGGGGTTAGAGACCCAGTACTTC	CASTKLAGLETQYF
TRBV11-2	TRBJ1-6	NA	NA	TGTGCCAGCAGCTTAAACGGGCGGAATTCACCCCTCCACTTT	CASSLNGRNSPLHF
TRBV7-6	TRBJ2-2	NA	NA	TGTGCCAGCAGCTTAGCGCAAGGGGCAATCGGGGAGCTGTTTTTT	CASSLAQGAIGELFF
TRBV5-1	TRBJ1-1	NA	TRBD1	TGCGCCAGCACAAACAGGGGGCGAAGTTCTGAAGCTTTCTTT	CASTNRGRSSEAFF
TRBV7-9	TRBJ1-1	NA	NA	TGTGCCAGCAGCATACAGGAAGGGGGAAACACTGAAGCTTTCTTT	CASSIQEGGNTEAFF
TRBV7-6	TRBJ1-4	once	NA	TGTGCCAGCAGCACGTCCCCACAACAAGCGGGTGAAAAACTGTTTTTT	CASSTSPQQAGEKLFF
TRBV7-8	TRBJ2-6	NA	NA	TGTGCCAGCAGCTACGCGGGCGGATCTGGGGCCAACGTCCTGACTTTC	CASSYAGGSGANVLTF
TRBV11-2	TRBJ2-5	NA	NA	TGTGCCAGCAGCTCCGACGAACGACAGTGGGAGACCCAGTACTTC	CASSSDERQWETQYF
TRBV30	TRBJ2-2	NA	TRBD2	TGTGCCTGGACTAGCGGAAACACCGGGGAGCTGTTTTTT	CAWTSGNTGELFF
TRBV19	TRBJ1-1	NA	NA	TGTGCCAGTATCCGGACAGACCTTGGCCCGAACACTGAAGCTTTCTTT	CASIRTDLGPNTEAFF
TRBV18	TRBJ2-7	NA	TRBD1	TGTGCCAGCTCACTTACAGGGGGTATCTCCTACGAGCAGTACTTC	CASSLTGGISYEQYF
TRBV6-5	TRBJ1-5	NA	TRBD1	TGTGCCAGCAGTGGACAGGGGGATTATCAGCCCCAGCATTTT	CASSGQGDYQPQHF
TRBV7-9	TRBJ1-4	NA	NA	TGTGCCAGCAGCCAGCCCAAGGCCGGGGGGGCTAATGAAAAACTGTTTTTT	CASSQPKAGGANEKLFF
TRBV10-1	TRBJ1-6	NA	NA	TGCGCCAGCAGTGAGGACCCACGGGTTTCACCCCTCCACTTT	CASSEDPRVSPLHF
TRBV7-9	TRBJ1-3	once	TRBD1	TGTGCCAGCAGCCCTTGGACAGGGGCGAGAAACACCATATATTTT	CASSPWTGARNTIYF
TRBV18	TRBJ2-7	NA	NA	TGTGCCAGCTCACCACTTCAAACAGGGTCCTACGAGCAGTACTTC	CASSPLQTGSYEQYF
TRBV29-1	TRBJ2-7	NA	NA	TGCAGCGTTGAGGGGGCGGGTCCCCCCTACGAGCAGTACTTC	CSVEGAGPPYEQYF
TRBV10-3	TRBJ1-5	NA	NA	TGTGCCATCAGCCCTGTGGGGCCAGGTCAGCCCCAGCATTTT	CAISPVGPGQPQHF
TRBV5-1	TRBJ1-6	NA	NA	TGCGCCAGCAGCTTGGATTCAGCCTCTAATTCACCCCTCCACTTT	CASSLDSASNSPLHF
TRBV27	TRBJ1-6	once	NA	TGTGCCAGCAGTTTTTCAGCTTATAATTCACCCCTCCACTTT	CASSFSAYNSPLHF
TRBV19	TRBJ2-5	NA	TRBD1	TGTGCCAGAAGGAGAGGACAGGGGACGCAAGAGTCCCAGTACTTC	CARRRGQGTQESQYF
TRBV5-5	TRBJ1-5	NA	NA	TGTGCCAGCAGCTTAGGGCTGGATCAGCCCCAGCATTTT	CASSLGLDQPQHF
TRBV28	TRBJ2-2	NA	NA	TGTGCCAGCAGGCCGAGGAACACCGGGGAGCTGTTTTTT	CASRPRNTGELFF
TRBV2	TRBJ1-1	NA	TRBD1	TGTGCCAGCAGTTTAAACAGGGGGCGGACGAACACTGAAGCTTTCTTT	CASSLNRGRTNTEAFF
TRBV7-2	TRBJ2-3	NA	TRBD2	TGTGCCAGCAGCAGGACTAGCGGGGGTCCAGATACGCAGTATTTT	CASSRTSGGPDTQYF
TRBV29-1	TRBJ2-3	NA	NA	TGCAGCGTTGACGTAGCGGCCCCCGATACGCAGTATTTT	CSVDVAAPDTQYF
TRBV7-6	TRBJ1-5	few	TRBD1	TGTGCCAGCAGCCAGGGGACAGGGAATCAGCCCCAGCATTTT	CASSQGTGNQPQHF
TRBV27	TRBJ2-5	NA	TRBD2	TGTGCCAGCAGGGGCGGGACTAGCGGGAACCGCGGTAAAGAGACCCAGTACTTC	CASRGGTSGNRGKETQYF
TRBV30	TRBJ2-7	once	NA	TGTGCCTGGAGTTGGCAGCGCAGCGAGCAGTACTTC	CAWSWQRSEQYF
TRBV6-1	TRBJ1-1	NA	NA	TGTGCCAGCAGTGAAGCGCTAGGACAATTGAGCACTGAAGCTTTCTTT	CASSEALGQLSTEAFF
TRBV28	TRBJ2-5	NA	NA	TGTGCCAGCACCTTGGGGGAGACCCAGTACTTC	CASTLGETQYF
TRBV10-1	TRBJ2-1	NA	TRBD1	TGCGCCAGCAGTGAGTCGGGGACAGGGTACCATGAGCAGTTCTTC	CASSESGTGYHEQFF
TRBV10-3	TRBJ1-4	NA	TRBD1	TGTGCCATCAGGCCGGGACAGGATGAAAAACTGTTTTTT	CAIRPGQDEKLFF
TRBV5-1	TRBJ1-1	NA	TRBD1	TGCGCCAGCAGCCAAACAGGGGACACTGAAGCTTTCTTT	CASSQTGDTEAFF
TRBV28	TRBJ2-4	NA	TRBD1	TGTGCCAGCAGCCTACAGGGGTGGGAAAACATTCAGTACTTC	CASSLQGWENIQYF
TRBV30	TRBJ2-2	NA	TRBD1	TGTGCCTGGGGCCGGGACAGGGGAACCGGGGAGCTGTTTTTT	CAWGRDRGTGELFF
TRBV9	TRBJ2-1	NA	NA	TGTGCCAGCAGCGTAGATAGAACCTCCTACAATGAGCAGTTCTTC	CASSVDRTSYNEQFF
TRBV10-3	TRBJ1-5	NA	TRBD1	TGTGCCATCAGTGGGGCAGACAGGGGCAATCAGCCCCAGCATTTT	CAISGADRGNQPQHF
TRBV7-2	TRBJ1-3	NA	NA	TGTGCCAGCAGCTTAGTAGGGGCAGTCGACTCTGGAAACACCATATATTTT	CASSLVGAVDSGNTIYF
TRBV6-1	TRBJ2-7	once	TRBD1	TGTGCCAGCAGTCGGACAGGGGGCAACTCCTACGAGCAGTACTTC	CASSRTGGNSYEQYF
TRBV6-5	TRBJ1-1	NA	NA	TGTGCCTCCGGGGGGGCCCAAGAAGCTTTCTTT	CASGGAQEAFF
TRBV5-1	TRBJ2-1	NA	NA	TGCGCCAGCACCAGGGGATTTTACAATGAGCAGTTCTTC	CASTRGFYNEQFF
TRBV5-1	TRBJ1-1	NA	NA	TGCGCCAGCAGCTTGAAATCGGGAGAGAGCACTGAAGCTTTCTTT	CASSLKSGESTEAFF
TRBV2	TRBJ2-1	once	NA	TGTGCCAGCAGTGAAGCAGGTCCCGCTTATGAGCAGTTCTTC	CASSEAGPAYEQFF